This T cell receptor beta chain was captured by sequencing in a study (dated by TCRdb to about 2017). Some background on the complete study: The study used sequence and structural analyses to characterize human CD8+ TCR repertoires recognizing immunodominant viral antigens. What the work shows at the level of the full study, not this receptor alone: According to the report, the CD8+ TCR repertoires were highly diverse, and those specific to different immunodominant viral antigens were distinct from each other.

This clonotype is identified as medium-sized (0.01 to 0.1%). Its cognate antigen has yet to be identified. There are no base qualities to consult, and no much larger clone falls within one base. The germline V gene provides CDR1 MNHNS and CDR2 SASEGT. Ends trimmed: V by 4 bases, J by 2 bases; bases unmatched to a gene: 8. Including cysteine and phenylalanine, the CDR3 has 16 amino acids. CDR3 DNA is the only sequence kept; it has 48 bases, read in frame from the first base. Sequencing was carried out with an Illumina HiSeq 2500. The public sequencing data were trimmed at Q25 with fastp and processed into clonotypes with MiXCR by TCRdb, which kept only in-frame beta chains. Rows matching on CDR3 protein sequence are summarized as one entry with the most common DNA and genes. The sample table records about 420 distinct CDR3 sequences; around 30% of these occur just once. The ten largest account for over 90% of the sample.

Sequenced input: CD8+ T cells (not recorded whether cultured). This TCR derives from a male donor. The chain links TRBV6-1 with TRBJ2-7; 10 central nucleotides agree with TRBD2. For the CDR3, the sequence is CASSVLLLAGTYEQYF. The DNA sequence is TGTGCCAGCAGTGTTCTCTTACTAGCGGGGACCTACGAGCAGTACTTC.